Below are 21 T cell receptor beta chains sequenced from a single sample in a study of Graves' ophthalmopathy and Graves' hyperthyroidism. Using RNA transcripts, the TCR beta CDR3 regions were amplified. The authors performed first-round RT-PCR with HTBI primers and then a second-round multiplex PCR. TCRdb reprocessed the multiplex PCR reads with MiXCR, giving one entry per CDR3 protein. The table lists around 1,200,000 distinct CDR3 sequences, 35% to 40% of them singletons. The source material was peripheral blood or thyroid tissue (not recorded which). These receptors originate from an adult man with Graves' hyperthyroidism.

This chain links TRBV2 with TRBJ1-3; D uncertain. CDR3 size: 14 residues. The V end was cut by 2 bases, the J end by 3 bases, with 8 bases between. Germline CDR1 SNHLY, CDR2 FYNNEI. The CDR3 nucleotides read TGTGCCAGCAGTGAACCTGGGTTTGGAAACACCATATATTTT. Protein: CASSEPGFGNTIYF.

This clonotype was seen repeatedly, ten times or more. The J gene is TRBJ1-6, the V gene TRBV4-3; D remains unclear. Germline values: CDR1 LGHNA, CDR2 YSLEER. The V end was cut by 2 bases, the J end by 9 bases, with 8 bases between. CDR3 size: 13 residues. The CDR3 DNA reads TGCGCCAGCAGCCAATGGACGAGTTCACCCCTCCACTTT. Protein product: CASSQWTSSPLHF.

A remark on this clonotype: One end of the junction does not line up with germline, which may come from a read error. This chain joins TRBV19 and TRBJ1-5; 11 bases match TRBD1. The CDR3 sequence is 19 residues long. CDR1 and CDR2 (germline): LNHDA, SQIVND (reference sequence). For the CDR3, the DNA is TGTGCCAGTAGTTCAGGAAGGACAGGGGGCATCCGCGGCAATCAGCCCCAGCGTTTT. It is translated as CASSSGRTGGIRGNQPQRF.

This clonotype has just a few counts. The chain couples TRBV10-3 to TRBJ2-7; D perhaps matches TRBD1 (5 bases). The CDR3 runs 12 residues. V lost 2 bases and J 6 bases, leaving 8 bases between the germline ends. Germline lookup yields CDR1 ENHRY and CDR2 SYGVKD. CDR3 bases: TGTGCCATCAGTGAGAGCAGGGCCGAGCAGTACTTC. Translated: CAISESRAEQYF.

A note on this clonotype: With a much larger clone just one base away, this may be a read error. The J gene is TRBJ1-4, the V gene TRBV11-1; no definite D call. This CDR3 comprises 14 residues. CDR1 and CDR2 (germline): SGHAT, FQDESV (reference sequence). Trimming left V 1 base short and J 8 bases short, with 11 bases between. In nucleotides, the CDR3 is TGTGCCAGCAGCTTAGAGGGCCATAGCGAAAAACTGTTTTTT. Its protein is CASSLEGHSEKLFF.

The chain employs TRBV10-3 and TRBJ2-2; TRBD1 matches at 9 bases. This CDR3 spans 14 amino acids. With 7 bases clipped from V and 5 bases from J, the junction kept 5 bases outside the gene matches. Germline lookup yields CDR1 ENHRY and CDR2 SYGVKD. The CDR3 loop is CAINDDRGTGELFF. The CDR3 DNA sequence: TGTGCCATCAACGATGACAGGGGGACCGGGGAGCTGTTTTTT.

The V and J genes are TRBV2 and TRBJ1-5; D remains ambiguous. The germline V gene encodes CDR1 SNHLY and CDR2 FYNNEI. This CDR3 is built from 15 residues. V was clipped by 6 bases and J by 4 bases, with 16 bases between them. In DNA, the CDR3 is TGTGCCAGCAGGTTTGACGGAAACTTTAATCAGCCCCAGCATTTT. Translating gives CASRFDGNFNQPQHF.

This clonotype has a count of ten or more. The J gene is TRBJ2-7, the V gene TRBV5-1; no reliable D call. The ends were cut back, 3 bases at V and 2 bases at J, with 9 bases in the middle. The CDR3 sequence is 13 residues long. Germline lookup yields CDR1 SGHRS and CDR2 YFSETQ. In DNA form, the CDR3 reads TGCGCCAGCAGCTCGTACGGAACCTACGAGCAGTACTTC. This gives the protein CASSSYGTYEQYF. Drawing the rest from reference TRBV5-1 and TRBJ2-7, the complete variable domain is KAGVTQTPRYLIKTRGQQVTLSCSPISGHRSVSWYQQTPGQGLQFLFEYFSETQRNKGNFPGRFSGRQFSNSRSEMNVSTLELGDSALYLCASSSYGTYEQYFGPGTRLTVT.

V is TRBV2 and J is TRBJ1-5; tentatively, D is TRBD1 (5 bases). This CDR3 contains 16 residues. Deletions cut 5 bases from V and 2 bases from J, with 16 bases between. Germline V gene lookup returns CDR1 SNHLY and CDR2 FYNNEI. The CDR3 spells CASSLRTRGRNQPQHF. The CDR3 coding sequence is TGTGCCAGCAGTTTGAGGACAAGGGGCCGCAATCAGCCCCAGCATTTT.

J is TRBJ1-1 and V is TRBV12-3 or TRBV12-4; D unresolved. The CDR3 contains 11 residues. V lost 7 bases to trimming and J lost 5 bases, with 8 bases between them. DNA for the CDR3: TGTGCCAGCAAGGGTCGGACTGAAGCTTTCTTT. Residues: CASKGRTEAFF.

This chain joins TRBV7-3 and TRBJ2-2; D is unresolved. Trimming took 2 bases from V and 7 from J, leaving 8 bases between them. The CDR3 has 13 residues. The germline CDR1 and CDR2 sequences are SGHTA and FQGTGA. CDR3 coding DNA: TGTGCCAGCAGCTTACGGGTTGGCGGGGAGCTGTTTTTT. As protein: CASSLRVGGELFF.

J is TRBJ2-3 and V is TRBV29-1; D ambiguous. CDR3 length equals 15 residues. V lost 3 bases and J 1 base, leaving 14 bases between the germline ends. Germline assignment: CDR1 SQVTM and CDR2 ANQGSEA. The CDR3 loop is CSVDRTPYGTDTQYF. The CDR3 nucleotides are TGCAGCGTTGATAGGACGCCCTACGGCACAGATACGCAGTATTTT.

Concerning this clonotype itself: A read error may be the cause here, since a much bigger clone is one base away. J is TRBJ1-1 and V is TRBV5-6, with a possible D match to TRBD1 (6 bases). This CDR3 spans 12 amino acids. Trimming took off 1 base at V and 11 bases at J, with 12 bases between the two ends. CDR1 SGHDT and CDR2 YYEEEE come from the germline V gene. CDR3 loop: CASSLQRDKAFF. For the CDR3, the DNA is TGTGCCAGCAGCTTGCAGAGGGACAAGGCTTTCTTT. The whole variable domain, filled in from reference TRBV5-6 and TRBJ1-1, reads DAGVTQSPTHLIKTRGQQVTLRCSPKSGHDTVSWYQQALGQGPQFIFQYYEEEERQRGNFPDRFSGHQFPNYSSELNVNALLLGDSALYLCASSLQRDKAFFGQGTRLTVV.

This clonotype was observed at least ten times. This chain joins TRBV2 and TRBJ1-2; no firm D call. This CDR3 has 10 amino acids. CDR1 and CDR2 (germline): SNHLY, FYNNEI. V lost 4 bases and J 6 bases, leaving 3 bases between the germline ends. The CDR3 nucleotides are TGTGCCAGCAGTGCAAATGGCTACACCTTC. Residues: CASSANGYTF.

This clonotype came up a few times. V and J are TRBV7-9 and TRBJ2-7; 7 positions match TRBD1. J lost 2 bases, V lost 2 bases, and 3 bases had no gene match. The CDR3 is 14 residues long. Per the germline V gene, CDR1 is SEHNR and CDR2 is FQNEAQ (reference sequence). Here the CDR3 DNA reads TGTGCCAGCAGCTTAAACAGGGGACCCTACGAGCAGTACTTC. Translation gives CASSLNRGPYEQYF.

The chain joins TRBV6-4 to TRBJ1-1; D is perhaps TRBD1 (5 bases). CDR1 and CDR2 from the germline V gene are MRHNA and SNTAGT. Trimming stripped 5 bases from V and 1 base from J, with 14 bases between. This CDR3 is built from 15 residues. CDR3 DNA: TGTGCCAGCAGTCCCGACAGACCGGGGAACACTGAAGCTTTCTTT. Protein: CASSPDRPGNTEAFF.

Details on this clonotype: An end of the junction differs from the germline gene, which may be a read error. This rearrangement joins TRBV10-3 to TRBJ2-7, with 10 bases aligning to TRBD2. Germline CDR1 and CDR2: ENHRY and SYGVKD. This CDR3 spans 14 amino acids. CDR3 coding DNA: TGTGCCAGCAGTTACCCCCTGACTAGCGGGTCAGTGTACTTC. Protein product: CASSYPLTSGSVYF.

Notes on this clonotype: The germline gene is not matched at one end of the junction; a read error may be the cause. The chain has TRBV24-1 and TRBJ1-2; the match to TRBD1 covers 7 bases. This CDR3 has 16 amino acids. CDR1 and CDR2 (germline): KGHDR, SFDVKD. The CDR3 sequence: CASWVAPGQNYYGYTF. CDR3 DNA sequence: TGCGCCAGCTGGGTCGCTCCGGGACAGAATTATTATGGCTACACCTTC.

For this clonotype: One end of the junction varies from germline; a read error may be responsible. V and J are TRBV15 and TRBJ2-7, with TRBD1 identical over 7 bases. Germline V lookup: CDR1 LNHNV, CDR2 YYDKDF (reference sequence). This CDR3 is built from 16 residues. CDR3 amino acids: CAASSWGQLASSEQYF. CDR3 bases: TGTGCCGCCAGCAGCTGGGGACAGTTGGCTTCTTCCGAGCAGTACTTC.

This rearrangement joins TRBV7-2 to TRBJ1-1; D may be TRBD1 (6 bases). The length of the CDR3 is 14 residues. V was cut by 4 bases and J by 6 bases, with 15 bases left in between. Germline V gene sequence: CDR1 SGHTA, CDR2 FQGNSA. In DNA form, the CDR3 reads TGTGCCAGCAGCTCTGCGGGGGGCACGGCTGAAGCTTTCTTT. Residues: CASSSAGGTAEAFF. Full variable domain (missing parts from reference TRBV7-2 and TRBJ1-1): GAGVSQSPSNKVTEKGKDVELRCDPISGHTALYWYRQSLGQGLEFLIYFQGNSAPDKSGLPSDRFSAERTGGSVSTLTIQRTQQEDSAVYLCASSSAGGTAEAFFGQGTRLTVV.

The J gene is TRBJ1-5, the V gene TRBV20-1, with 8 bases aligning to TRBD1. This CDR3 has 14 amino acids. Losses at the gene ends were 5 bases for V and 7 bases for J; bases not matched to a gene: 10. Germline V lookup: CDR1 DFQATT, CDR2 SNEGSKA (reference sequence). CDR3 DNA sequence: TGCAGTGCTCCTAAGGGACAGGCGGGGCAGCCCCAGCATTTT. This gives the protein CSAPKGQAGQPQHF.